The rows below give T cell receptor beta chains drawn from one sample of a study of blood T cell repertoires in COVID-19. Some clones are missing from TCRdb's copy, which holds only in-frame ones; the method was immunoSEQ multiplex PCR. The repertoire holds about 400,000 clones, with just under 90% as singletons. Sequencing was done on a sample of PBMCs or T cells enriched from blood (not recorded which). Receptors were obtained from a woman between 25 and 40 years old who had recovered from COVID-19. Each CDR3 is given with its conserved first and last residue. The D gene is left open where the match is weak. Clone size is given for some rows only: seen once, a few or many times, or a class if the clone is expanded.

d_call clone_size j_call v_call cdr3_aa cdr3_nt
- once TRBJ1-2 TRBV27 CASRGGYGYTF TGTGCCAGCAGGGGAGGATATGGCTACACCTTC
- few TRBJ2-7 TRBV11-2 CASSLRYEQYF TGTGCCAGCAGCTTGCGTTACGAGCAGTACTTC
TRBD1 - TRBJ2-1 TRBV11-2 CASSLRTGSDEQFF TGTGCCAGCAGCTTACGGACAGGGTCCGATGAGCAGTTCTTC
TRBD1 once TRBJ2-7 TRBV29-1 CSVGQSYEQYF TGCAGCGTGGGACAGTCCTACGAGCAGTACTTC
- once TRBJ1-2 TRBV2 CASRTGAWPNYGYTF TGTGCCAGCAGGACAGGAGCCTGGCCTAACTATGGCTACACCTTC
TRBD2 - TRBJ2-1 TRBV4-3 CASSQEEASGGPSLYNEQFF TGCGCCAGCAGCCAAGAAGAAGCTAGCGGGGGGCCTTCCTTATACAATGAGCAGTTCTTC
TRBD2 - TRBJ2-3 TRBV2 CASRERLAETSTDTQYF TGTGCCAGCAGGGAGAGACTAGCGGAAACTAGCACAGATACGCAGTATTTT
- - TRBJ1-6 TRBV9 CASSVVDSTDSPLHF TGTGCCAGCAGCGTAGTGGACAGTACTGATTCACCCCTCCACTTT
- - TRBJ1-6 TRBV4-1 CASRQEYNSPLHF TGCGCCAGTAGACAGGAATATAATTCACCCCTCCACTTT
TRBD2 - TRBJ2-1 TRBV11-3 CASSLEPSGGQFF TGTGCCAGCAGCTTAGAGCCTAGCGGGGGACAGTTCTTC
TRBD1 - TRBJ2-7 TRBV5-1 CASSFRTGGYEQYF TGCGCCAGCAGCTTCCGGACAGGGGGGTACGAGCAGTACTTC
TRBD2 - TRBJ2-1 TRBV13 CASSLVSGRAMGQFF TGTGCCAGCAGCTTAGTGTCCGGGAGGGCCATGGGTCAGTTCTTC
TRBD1 - TRBJ1-6 TRBV6-5 CASSYFGTGDSPLHF TGTGCCAGCAGTTACTTTGGGACAGGGGATTCACCCCTCCACTTT
TRBD2 - TRBJ2-5 TRBV7-8 CASSYSGGQETQYF TGTGCCAGCAGCTATAGCGGGGGGCAAGAGACCCAGTACTTC
- - TRBJ2-1 TRBV9 CASSLLGTSYNEQFF TGTGCCAGCTCACTTCTCGGGACTTCCTACAATGAGCAGTTCTTC
- - TRBJ2-1 TRBV9 CASSETVSSYNEQFF TGTGCCAGCAGCGAGACAGTCAGCTCCTACAATGAGCAGTTCTTC
TRBD1 - TRBJ2-7 TRBV7-3 CASSFSTGGPYEQYF TGTGCCAGCAGCTTTTCGACAGGGGGGCCATACGAGCAGTACTTC